This TCR beta chain is from a study of T-cell memory formation after mild COVID-19. For the study at large: TCR clusters showed largely donor specificity. Study-wide points: Day 15 to 85 contractors were CD4/CD8 balanced; later expanders leaned CD4+. Contracting clones localized mainly to CM and EM when CD4+ and mainly to EMRA when CD8+. Within pre-infection memory, some responding clones were found, suggesting cross-reactive memory joined.

V shed 4 bases, J shed 3 bases, and the junction held 1 base outside the gene matches. The length of the CDR3 is 13 residues. Germline V gene data show CDR1 as LNHNV and CDR2 as YYDKDF (reference sequence). In TCRdb, the 5' RACE reads were re-called with MiXCR into one record per CDR3 protein. The table shows 450,000 to 650,000 distinct CDR3 sequences, with around 20% occurring only once. This clonotype appeared a few times. Antigen: not known. Sequenced input: PBMCs or a T cell subset sorted from them (not recorded which). The TCR originated in an adult woman who had mild COVID-19 (a few samples of this study predate the infection). Cell type and time point are not known. The V and J genes are TRBV15 and TRBJ2-7; 9 bases agree with TRBD1. CDR3 protein: CATSTDRGYEQYF. The CDR3 DNA reads as TGTGCCACCAGCACGGACAGGGGCTACGAGCAGTACTTC.